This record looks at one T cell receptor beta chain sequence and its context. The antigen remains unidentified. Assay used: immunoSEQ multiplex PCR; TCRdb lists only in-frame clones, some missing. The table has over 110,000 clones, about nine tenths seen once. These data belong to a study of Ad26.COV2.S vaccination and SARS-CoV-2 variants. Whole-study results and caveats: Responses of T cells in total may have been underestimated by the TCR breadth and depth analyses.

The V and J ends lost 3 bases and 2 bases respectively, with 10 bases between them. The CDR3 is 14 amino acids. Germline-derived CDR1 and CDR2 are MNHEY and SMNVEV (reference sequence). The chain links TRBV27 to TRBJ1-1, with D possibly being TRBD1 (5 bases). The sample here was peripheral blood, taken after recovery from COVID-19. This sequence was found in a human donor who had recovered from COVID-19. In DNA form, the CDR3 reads TGTGCCAGCAGTTTTGAGGGGTCTAACACTGAAGCTTTCTTT. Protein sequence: CASSFEGSNTEAFF.